This TCR beta chain derives from a study of T cell changes during pregnancy in multiple sclerosis. Libraries were prepared by immunoSEQ multiplex PCR; TCRdb keeps only in-frame clonotypes and omits some of them. The sample has some 80,000 clones; 94% are singletons. Germline V lookup: CDR1 GTSNPN, CDR2 SVGIG (reference sequence). The germline V and J ends were trimmed by 4 bases and 8 bases, with 14 bases remaining between them. The CDR3 covers 12 residues. The source was CD4+ T cells from peripheral blood mononuclear cells, collected after pregnancy. V and J are TRBV30 and TRBJ1-2; D remains unclear. This clonotype was obtained from a female donor with multiple sclerosis, enrolled in a pregnancy study. The CDR3: CAWIAFEAGYTF. The CDR3 region has the DNA TGTGCCTGGATCGCCTTCGAGGCCGGCTACACCTTC. Combining the CDR3 with reference TRBV30 and TRBJ1-2 gives the whole variable domain SQTIHQWPATLVQPVGSPLSLECTVEGTSNPNLYWYRQAAGRGLQLLFYSVGIGQISSEVPQNLSASRPQDRQFILSSKKLLLSDSGFYLCAWIAFEAGYTFGSGTRLTVV.